This paragraph reports one T cell receptor beta chain. The data derive from a study of technical replicates of blood from a few donors. Using immunoSEQ multiplex PCR, the repertoire was profiled, and TCRdb retains in-frame clones only, with some absent. The top ten hold roughly 0.25% of the sample, which has 55,000 to 85,000 clones, nearly 98% seen once. There are 11 residues in the CDR3. Germline lookup yields CDR1 ENHRY and CDR2 SYGVKD. Trimming removed 10 bases from V and 4 bases from J, with 10 bases in between. This receptor was taken from a human donor in good health. The specimen sequenced was T cells isolated from PBMCs. The chain joins TRBV10-3 to TRBJ1-2; D gene ambiguous. The CDR3 DNA sequence: TGTGCCACCTATTCTAGCTATGGCTACACCTTC. Protein: CATYSSYGYTF.